The TCR beta chain described here comes from a study of Ad26.COV2.S vaccination and SARS-CoV-2 variants. Study-level information: Intramuscularly, Ad26.COV2.S was given either once or twice, 56 days apart. Study outcomes and limitations: TCR breadth and depth estimates may have understated total T cell responses.

Only in-frame clones appear in the TCRdb table, and some are missing; sequencing was by immunoSEQ multiplex PCR. The table lists about 410,000 clones, around 85% of them singletons. Treatment indicated: some 20 received Ad26.COV2.S at low or high dose, single or two shots; about five received placebo; per-sample allocation not given. Collection of samples fell on day 63 after the first vaccine or placebo injection. Vaccination employed an Ad26 vector expressing the Wuhan-strain SARS-CoV-2 spike. With respect to this clone: What it binds is unknown.

Trimming stripped 5 bases from V and 7 bases from J, with 11 bases between. CDR3 length equals 13 residues. The germline V gene encodes CDR1 SEHNR and CDR2 FQNEAQ (reference sequence). The chain carries TRBV7-9 and TRBJ2-2, with D hard to call. The TCR originated in a person aged 18-65 years who received the Ad26.COV2.S COVID-19 vaccine or a placebo. Sequenced here: peripheral blood, sampled in a trial of Ad26.COV2.S vaccine versus placebo. In DNA, the CDR3 is TGTGCCAGCAGCCCAACAGATATCGGGGAGCTGTTTTTT. Encoded protein: CASSPTDIGELFF.